Shown below are 28 T cell receptor beta chains from a single sample sequenced in a study of T cells and copy number aberrations in small-cell lung cancer. Method: immunoSEQ multiplex PCR; TCRdb's copy keeps in-frame clones and lacks some. This table has 500 to 650 clones, roughly 90% appearing once. The sample taken for sequencing was tumor tissue. These receptors originate from a man aged 45-65 years with small cell lung cancer.

The chain couples TRBV5-1 to TRBJ2-1, with 11 positions matching TRBD2. The J segment lost 4 bases and the V segment lost 3 bases, leaving 6 bases of the junction unmatched. Per the germline V gene, CDR1 is SGHRS and CDR2 is YFSETQ. The CDR3 runs 16 residues. In DNA, the CDR3 is TGCGCCAGCAGCTCCTATAGCGGGAGGGATTACAATGAGCAGTTCTTC. Amino acids: CASSSYSGRDYNEQFF.

The chain employs TRBV6-1 and TRBJ2-6; D remains unclear. This CDR3 has 15 amino acids. Germline V CDR1 and CDR2: MNHNS, SASEGT. V gave up 1 base and J gave up 0 bases, with 4 bases separating them. The CDR3 region has the DNA TGTGCCAGCAGTGAAGAAAGCTCTGGGGCCAACGTCCTGACTTTC. This codes for CASSEESSGANVLTF.

The chain has TRBV10-3 and TRBJ2-5; D is unresolved. Trimming removed 4 bases at V and 2 bases at J, with 5 bases between. The CDR3 spans 12 residues. CDR1 ENHRY and CDR2 SYGVKD come from the germline V gene. The CDR3 loop is CAISASQETQYF. The DNA of the CDR3 is TGTGCCATCAGTGCAAGTCAAGAGACCCAGTACTTC.

The genes are TRBV6-6 and TRBJ2-1, with unresolved D. The germline V and J ends were trimmed by 2 bases and 4 bases, with 6 bases remaining between them. The CDR3 length is 13 residues. Germline V gene data show CDR1 as MNHNY and CDR2 as SVGAGI (reference sequence). The CDR3 here is CASSYNGYNEQFF. CDR3 DNA sequence: TGTGCCAGCAGTTACAACGGATACAATGAGCAGTTCTTC.

V is TRBV4-2 and J is TRBJ2-3; 13 bases align to TRBD2. V trimming: 0 bases; J trimming: 1 base; junction bases outside the gene matches: 7. Germline lookup yields CDR1 LGHNA and CDR2 YNFKEQ. This CDR3 spans 19 amino acids. The CDR3 region has the DNA TGTGCCAGCAGCCAAGAGGGACTAGCGGGACCATGGGGCACAGATACGCAGTATTTT. Translating gives CASSQEGLAGPWGTDTQYF.

This clone was counted a single time. The chain links TRBV7-9 to TRBJ1-1; D perhaps matches TRBD1 (6 bases). V lost 5 bases and J lost 3, with 10 bases in between. The CDR3 has 13 residues. Germline V CDR1 and CDR2: SEHNR, FQNEAQ (reference sequence). The CDR3 here is CASSRRTDTEAFF. DNA for the CDR3: TGTGCCAGCAGCAGACGGACAGACACTGAAGCTTTCTTT.

V and J are TRBV7-2 and TRBJ1-2; D may be TRBD1 (6 bases). V was clipped by 0 bases and J by 2 bases, with 13 bases between them. Looked up from germline, CDR1 is SGHTA and CDR2 is FQGNSA. This CDR3 comprises 16 residues. CDR3 sequence (DNA): TGTGCCAGCAGCTTAGCGATGGGGGGGGCCAACTATGGCTACACCTTC. Its translation is CASSLAMGGANYGYTF.

The V and J genes are TRBV30 and TRBJ2-3; D is ambiguous. In germline, CDR1 is GTSNPN, CDR2 SVGIG (reference sequence). This CDR3 contains 14 residues. V was pared by 7 bases and J by 2 bases, with 16 bases between. Here the CDR3 DNA reads TGTGCCTCCCGCAGCAAGCACCACACAGATACGCAGTATTTT. This encodes CASRSKHHTDTQYF.

This chain links TRBV9 with TRBJ2-5, with a weak D call TRBD2 (6 bases). CDR3 length: 16 residues. Trimming left V 2 bases short and J 1 base short, with 15 bases between. CDR1 and CDR2 (germline): SGDLS, YYNGEE. CDR3 DNA: TGTGCCAGCAGCGTCGGGCTTCGGGGGTTCCAAGAGACCCAGTACTTC. Translating it yields CASSVGLRGFQETQYF.

This clone showed up just once. V and J are TRBV6-5 and TRBJ2-7, with TRBD1 identical over 7 bases. The CDR3 is 15 residues long. CDR1 is MNHEY, CDR2 SVGAGI, per germline. V lost 4 bases, J lost 6 bases, and 12 bases stayed unmatched. For the CDR3, the DNA is TGTGCCAGCAGTTCCCGGGACAGCCTGCCCCTCGAGCAGTACTTC. Protein product: CASSSRDSLPLEQYF.

This chain's CDR3 is CASSPGTGRDEKLFF. The CDR3 region has the DNA TGTGCCAGCAGCCCGGGGACAGGGAGAGATGAAAAACTGTTTTTT. This chain connects TRBV5-6 to TRBJ1-4, with TRBD1 matching 9 bases. The junction had 7 bases not matched to a gene; V was cut back by 4 bases and J by 6 bases. The CDR3 sequence is 15 residues long. CDR1 and CDR2 (germline): SGHDT, YYEEEE.

Of note for this clone: A read error may account for a junction end that differs from germline. The J gene is TRBJ2-7, the V gene TRBV7-7; possibly TRBD1 for D (6 bases). Germline CDR1 is SSHAT and CDR2 is FNYEAQ (reference sequence). The CDR3 spans 13 residues. CDR3 in DNA: TGTGCTAGCAGCCCAGGGGACATCAGCGAGCAGTACTTC. Its protein is CASSPGDISEQYF.

Concerning this clone itself: The same CDR3 arises from other DNA sequences in this sample as well. This chain joins TRBV6-5 and TRBJ2-5; the D call may be TRBD1 or TRBD2 (5 bases each). V lost 5 bases, J lost 4 bases, and 14 bases lay in between. This CDR3 spans 14 amino acids. Germline CDR1 and CDR2: MNHEY and SVGAGI. Written as DNA, the CDR3 is TGTGCCAGCAGTCCACAAGGGGACGGAGAGACCCAGTACTTC. Translating gives CASSPQGDGETQYF.

This clone was seen a few times. This sequence joins TRBV25-1 and TRBJ2-7; no clear D. In germline, CDR1 is MGHDK, CDR2 SYGVNS. The CDR3 length is 12 residues. Trimming pared 4 bases from V and 0 bases from J, leaving 4 bases between. CDR3 nucleotides: TGTGCCAGCAGTGTCAGCTCCTACGAGCAGTACTTC. Protein sequence: CASSVSSYEQYF.

The sample holds a few counts of this clone. The V gene is TRBV9, the J gene TRBJ2-7; D may correspond to TRBD1 or TRBD2 (5 bases each). Trimming stripped 4 bases from V and 3 bases from J, with 14 bases between. CDR1 and CDR2 from the germline V gene are SGDLS and YYNGEE. The CDR3 sequence is 14 residues long. The CDR3 protein is CASSPATGGYEQYF. CDR3 nucleotide sequence: TGTGCCAGCAGCCCCGCCACAGGAGGCTACGAGCAGTACTTC.

The CDR3 reads CATTSSATLGNTIYF. The DNA of the CDR3 is TGTGCCACCACTAGTTCGGCCACGCTCGGAAACACCATATATTTT. This chain joins TRBV2 and TRBJ1-3; no firm D call. V dropped 10 bases and J dropped 4 bases, with 20 bases sitting between them. The CDR3 runs 15 residues. Germline CDR1 SNHLY, CDR2 FYNNEI.

V gene TRBV2 combines with J gene TRBJ2-3; 7 positions agree with TRBD1. With 7 bases clipped from V and 5 bases from J, the junction kept 6 bases outside the gene matches. The CDR3 contains 13 residues. Germline CDR1 reads SNHLY; CDR2 reads FYNNEI. The DNA of the CDR3 is TGTGCCAGCAACCTGAACAGGGGAGATACGCAGTATTTT. Protein product: CASNLNRGDTQYF. Based on the CDR3 plus reference TRBV2 and TRBJ2-3, the full variable domain is EPEVTQTPSHQVTQMGQEVILRCVPISNHLYFYWYRQILGQKVEFLVSFYNNEISEKSEIFDDQFSVERPDGSNFTLKIRSTKLEDSAMYFCASNLNRGDTQYFGPGTRLTVL.

This chain uses TRBV28 with TRBJ1-5; 7 bases map to TRBD1. The CDR3 runs to 13 residues. Germline V gene sequence: CDR1 MDHEN, CDR2 SYDVKM. The J segment lost 6 bases and the V segment lost 2 bases, leaving 1 base of the junction unmatched. CDR3 amino acids: CASSLDRVQPQHF. For the CDR3, the DNA is TGTGCCAGCAGTTTAGACAGGGTTCAGCCCCAGCATTTT.

The V call is TRBV11-2, the J call TRBJ2-5; no reliable D call. This CDR3 is built from 15 residues. V dropped 5 bases and J dropped 2 bases, with 15 bases sitting between them. Germline CDR1 is SGHAT and CDR2 is FQNNGV. As DNA, the CDR3 is TGTGCCAGCAGCCCCGGTATAGGGATTCAAGAGACCCAGTACTTC. This sequence encodes CASSPGIGIQETQYF.

This rearrangement joins TRBV6-5 to TRBJ1-2; a possible D gene is TRBD1 (5 bases). The CDR3 has 13 residues. The V gene's germline CDR1 is MNHEY and CDR2 SVGAGI. Trimming took 7 bases from V and 2 from J, leaving 11 bases between them. CDR3 nucleotides: TGTGCCAGCAAAGAGGGGACCAACTATGGCTACACCTTC. Amino acids: CASKEGTNYGYTF.

The chain links TRBV4-1 to TRBJ2-2, with 11 bases matching TRBD1. The V gene's germline CDR1 is MGHRA and CDR2 YSYEKL. Trimming took 3 bases from V and 1 from J; bases not matched to a gene: 1. The length of the CDR3 is 16 residues. CDR3 sequence: CASSQGQGVNTGELFF. CDR3 nucleotides: TGCGCCAGCAGCCAGGGACAGGGGGTGAACACCGGGGAGCTGTTTTTT.

The gene calls are TRBV4-3 and TRBJ2-2; the D gene is possibly TRBD2 (6 bases). Per germline, CDR1 LGHNA and CDR2 YSLEER. Trimming removed 1 base from V and 4 bases from J, with 16 bases in between. This CDR3 has 17 amino acids. The CDR3 DNA reads TGCGCCAGCAGCCAAGCGGTCCAGGGAGGCGGCACCGGGGAGCTGTTTTTT. This encodes CASSQAVQGGGTGELFF.

The gene calls are TRBV5-4 and TRBJ2-7; TRBD1 matches at 7 bases. CDR1 is SGHNT and CDR2 is YYREEE in the germline V gene (reference sequence). V lost 4 bases, J lost 2 bases, and 3 bases stayed unmatched. The CDR3 extends over 13 amino acids. The CDR3 loop reads CASSAGTAYEQYF. CDR3 sequence (DNA): TGTGCCAGCAGCGCCGGGACAGCCTACGAGCAGTACTTC. The variable domain in full, with the rest retrieved from reference TRBV5-4 and TRBJ2-7, is ETGVTQSPTHLIKTRGQQVTLRCSSQSGHNTVSWYQQALGQGPQFIFQYYREEENGRGNFPPRFSGLQFPNYSSELNVNALELDDSALYLCASSAGTAYEQYFGPGTRLTVT.

This chain uses TRBV30 with TRBJ1-5, with a possible D match to TRBD1 (6 bases). Germline-derived CDR1 and CDR2 are GTSNPN and SVGIG (reference sequence). The CDR3 loop spans 13 amino acids. V shed 2 bases and J shed 5 bases, with 10 bases lying between them. CDR3 sequence (DNA): TGTGCCTGGAGTCGGGGGCTCGATCAGCCCCAGCATTTT. Residues: CAWSRGLDQPQHF.

This clone has only one observation. V and J are TRBV5-1 and TRBJ2-1; a possible D gene is TRBD2 (6 bases). Deletions cut 0 bases from V and 9 bases from J, with 22 bases between. Germline V gene sequence: CDR1 SGHRS, CDR2 YFSETQ. The CDR3 has 17 amino acids. The chain's CDR3 is CASSLAGGLIATAEQFF. In DNA, the CDR3 is TGCGCCAGCAGCTTGGCCGGGGGATTGATAGCAACGGCTGAGCAGTTCTTC.

The chain uses TRBV29-1 and TRBJ1-1, with D unresolved. The CDR3 runs to 13 residues. The V and J ends lost 7 bases and 1 base respectively, with 13 bases between them. CDR1 and CDR2 (germline): SQVTM, ANQGSEA. This chain's CDR3 is CSAHRASNTEAFF. The CDR3 bases are TGCAGCGCTCACCGGGCCTCGAACACTGAAGCTTTCTTT.

The table lists this clone with a count of one. V gene TRBV6-1 combines with J gene TRBJ1-1; D call uncertain. Trimming shortened V by 4 bases and J by 5 bases, and 11 bases separated the two germline ends. This CDR3 contains 13 residues. Germline V CDR1 and CDR2: MNHNS, SASEGT. The DNA of the CDR3 is TGTGCCAGCAGTGGGGAAGCAAGGACTGAAGCTTTCTTT. Encoded protein: CASSGEARTEAFF.

The gene calls are TRBV6-5 and TRBJ1-2; TRBD1 matches 7 bases. V shed 6 bases and J 4 bases; nucleotides not matched to a gene: 11. Germline V lookup: CDR1 MNHEY, CDR2 SVGAGI. The CDR3 loop spans 15 amino acids. The CDR3 sequence is CASRGVDRDTYGYTF. CDR3 DNA sequence: TGTGCCAGCAGGGGGGTCGACAGGGACACCTATGGCTACACCTTC.